Here is one T cell receptor (beta chain) with its context. What it recognizes is unknown. Germline-derived CDR1 and CDR2 are SGHNT and YYREEE (reference sequence). Trimming cost V 3 bases and J 4 bases; bases outside gene matches: 4. The CDR3 contains 15 residues. This sample is part of a study of OX40 agonist ivuxolimab in advanced cancers. Overall study context: The diagnoses of dose-escalation patients were hepatocellular carcinoma, melanoma, renal cell or head and neck cancer. A male proportion of 82.7% was recorded, with mean age approximately 60 years and range roughly 23 to 79. Three individuals attained partial responses, comprising one hepatocellular carcinoma case and two cutaneous melanoma cases.

The method was immunoSEQ multiplex PCR; TCRdb's version includes in-frame clones alone and lacks a portion of them. This table holds some 67,000 clones, 70% to 90% found once. Study-wide points: Partial responders dosed at 0.1-3.0 mg/kg displayed clonal expansion ranking among the lowest.

The chain uses TRBV5-4 and TRBJ2-2; 9 bases align to TRBD1. The clonotype was recovered from an adult with an advanced solid tumor such as melanoma, head and neck, liver or kidney cancer. The specimen comprised CD4+ or CD8+ T cells sorted from blood, sampled in a trial of the OX40 agonist ivuxolimab. The CDR3, as DNA: TGTGCCAGCAGCTCCAGGACAGGGGCCACCGGGGAGCTGTTTTTT. It codes for CASSSRTGATGELFF.